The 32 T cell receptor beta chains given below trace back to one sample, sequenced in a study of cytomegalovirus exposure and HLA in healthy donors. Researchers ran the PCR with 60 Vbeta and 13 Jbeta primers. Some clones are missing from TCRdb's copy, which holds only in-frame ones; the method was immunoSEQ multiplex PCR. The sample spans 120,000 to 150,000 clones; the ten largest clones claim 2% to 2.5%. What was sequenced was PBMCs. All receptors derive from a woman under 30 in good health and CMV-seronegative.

The CDR3 DNA follows: TGTGCCAACTCCGGGGACAGGGGGGGATCTAACTATGGCTACACCTTC. This sequence encodes CANSGDRGGSNYGYTF. The chain couples TRBV2 to TRBJ1-2; 11 nucleotides agree with TRBD1. The CDR3 extends over 16 amino acids. Germline CDR1 is SNHLY and CDR2 is FYNNEI. Unmatched junction bases numbered 10, after V lost 10 bases and J lost 0 bases.

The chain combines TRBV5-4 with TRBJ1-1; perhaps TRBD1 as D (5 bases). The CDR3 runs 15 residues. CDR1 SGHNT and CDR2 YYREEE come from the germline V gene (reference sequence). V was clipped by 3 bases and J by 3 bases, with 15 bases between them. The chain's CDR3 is CASSSSQELDTEAFF. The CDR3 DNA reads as TGTGCCAGCAGCTCTTCACAGGAACTGGACACTGAAGCTTTCTTT.

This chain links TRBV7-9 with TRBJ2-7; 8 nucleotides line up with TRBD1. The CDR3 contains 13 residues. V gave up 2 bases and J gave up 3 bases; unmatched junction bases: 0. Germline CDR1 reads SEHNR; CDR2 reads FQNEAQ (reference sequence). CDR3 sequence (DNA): TGTGCCAGCAGCTTAACAGGGGGCTACGAGCAGTACTTC. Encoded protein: CASSLTGGYEQYF.

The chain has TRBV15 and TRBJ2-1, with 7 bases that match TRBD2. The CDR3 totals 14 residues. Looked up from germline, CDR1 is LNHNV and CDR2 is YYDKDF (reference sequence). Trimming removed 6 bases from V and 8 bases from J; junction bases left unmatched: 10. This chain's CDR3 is CATRTGTKDDEQFF. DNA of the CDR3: TGTGCCACCAGGACCGGGACTAAAGACGATGAGCAGTTCTTC.

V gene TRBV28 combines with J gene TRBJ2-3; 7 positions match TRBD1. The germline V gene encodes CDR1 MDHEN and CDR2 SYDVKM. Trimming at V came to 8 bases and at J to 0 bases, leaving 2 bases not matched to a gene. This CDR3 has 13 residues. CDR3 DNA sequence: TGTGCCAGCGCGACAGGGAGCACAGATACGCAGTATTTT. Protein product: CASATGSTDTQYF.

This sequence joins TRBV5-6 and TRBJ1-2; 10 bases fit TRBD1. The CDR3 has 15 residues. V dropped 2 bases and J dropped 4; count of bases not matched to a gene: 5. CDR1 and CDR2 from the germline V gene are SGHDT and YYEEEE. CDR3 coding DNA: TGTGCCAGCAGCTTTAGGGGGGACAGGGGCTATGGCTACACCTTC. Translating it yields CASSFRGDRGYGYTF.

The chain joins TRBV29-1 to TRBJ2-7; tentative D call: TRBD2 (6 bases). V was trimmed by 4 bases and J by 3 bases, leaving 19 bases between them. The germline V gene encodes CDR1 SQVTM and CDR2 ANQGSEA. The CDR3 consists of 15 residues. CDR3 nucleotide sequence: TGCAGCGTTGCGGGAGTCGAAAGGTCGGGCTACGAGCAGTACTTC. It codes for CSVAGVERSGYEQYF.

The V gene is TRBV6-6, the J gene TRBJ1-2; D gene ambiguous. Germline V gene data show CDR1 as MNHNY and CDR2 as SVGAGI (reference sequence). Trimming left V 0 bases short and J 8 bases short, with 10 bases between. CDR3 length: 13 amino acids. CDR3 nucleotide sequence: TGTGCCAGCAGTTACTCGAGAGGTTACGGCTACACCTTC. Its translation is CASSYSRGYGYTF.

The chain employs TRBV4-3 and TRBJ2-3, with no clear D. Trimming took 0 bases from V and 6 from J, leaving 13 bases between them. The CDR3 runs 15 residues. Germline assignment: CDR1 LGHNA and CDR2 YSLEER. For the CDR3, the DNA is TGCGCCAGCAGCCAAGATGTATCGGGTGTCGATACGCAGTATTTT. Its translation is CASSQDVSGVDTQYF.

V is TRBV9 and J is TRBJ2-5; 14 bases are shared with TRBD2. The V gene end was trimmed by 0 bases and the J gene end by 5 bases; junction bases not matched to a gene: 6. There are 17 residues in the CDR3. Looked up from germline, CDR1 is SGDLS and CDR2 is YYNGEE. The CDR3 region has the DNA TGTGCCAGCAGCGTAGGGACTAGCGGGAGGCCAGTGGAGACCCAGTACTTC. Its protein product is CASSVGTSGRPVETQYF. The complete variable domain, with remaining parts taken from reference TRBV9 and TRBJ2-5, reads DSGVTQTPKHLITATGQRVTLRCSPRSGDLSVYWYQQSLDQGLQFLIQYYNGEERAKGNILERFSAQQFPDLHSELNLSSLELGDSALYFCASSVGTSGRPVETQYFGPGTRLLVL.

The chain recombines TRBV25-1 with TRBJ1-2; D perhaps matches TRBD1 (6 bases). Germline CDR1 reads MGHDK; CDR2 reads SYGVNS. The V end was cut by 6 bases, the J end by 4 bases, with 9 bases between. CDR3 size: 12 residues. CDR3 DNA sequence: TGTGCCAGCAGGGACAGTTTCTATGGCTACACCTTC. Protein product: CASRDSFYGYTF.

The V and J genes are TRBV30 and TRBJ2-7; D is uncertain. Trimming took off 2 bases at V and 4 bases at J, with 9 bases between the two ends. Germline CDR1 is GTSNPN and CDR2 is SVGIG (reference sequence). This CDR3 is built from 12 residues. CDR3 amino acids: CAWSPGVYEQYF. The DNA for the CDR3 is TGTGCCTGGAGTCCAGGCGTATACGAGCAGTACTTC.

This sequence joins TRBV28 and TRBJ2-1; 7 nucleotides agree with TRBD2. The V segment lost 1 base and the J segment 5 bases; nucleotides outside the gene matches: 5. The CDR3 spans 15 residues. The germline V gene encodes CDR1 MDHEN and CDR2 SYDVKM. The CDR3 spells CASSLFRTRDNEQFF. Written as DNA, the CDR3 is TGTGCCAGCAGTTTATTCAGGACTAGAGACAATGAGCAGTTCTTC. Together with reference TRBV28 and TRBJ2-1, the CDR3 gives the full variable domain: DVKVTQSSRYLVKRTGEKVFLECVQDMDHENMFWYRQDPGLGLRLIYFSYDVKMKEKGDIPEGYSVSREKKERFSLILESASTNQTSMYLCASSLFRTRDNEQFFGPGTRLTVL.

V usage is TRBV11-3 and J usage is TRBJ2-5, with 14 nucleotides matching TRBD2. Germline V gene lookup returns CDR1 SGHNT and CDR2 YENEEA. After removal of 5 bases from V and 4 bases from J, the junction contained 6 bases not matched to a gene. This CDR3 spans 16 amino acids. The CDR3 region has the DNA TGTGCCAGCAGCCCGGGACTAGCGGGAGATAGAGAGACCCAGTACTTC. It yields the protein CASSPGLAGDRETQYF.

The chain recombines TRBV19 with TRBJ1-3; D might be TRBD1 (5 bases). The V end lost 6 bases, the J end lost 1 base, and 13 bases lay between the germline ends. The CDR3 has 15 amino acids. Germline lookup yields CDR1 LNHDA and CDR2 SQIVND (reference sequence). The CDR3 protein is CASSHPRVSGNTIYF. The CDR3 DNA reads TGTGCCAGTAGCCACCCCAGGGTGTCTGGAAACACCATATATTTT.

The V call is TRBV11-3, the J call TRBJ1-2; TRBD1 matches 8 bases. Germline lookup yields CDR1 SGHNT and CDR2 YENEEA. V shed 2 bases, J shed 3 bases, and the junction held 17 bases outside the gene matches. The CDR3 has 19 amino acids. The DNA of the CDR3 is TGTGCCAGCAGCTTACGGATCGTGGGGAGGACAGGGAATTACTATGGCTACACCTTC. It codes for CASSLRIVGRTGNYYGYTF.

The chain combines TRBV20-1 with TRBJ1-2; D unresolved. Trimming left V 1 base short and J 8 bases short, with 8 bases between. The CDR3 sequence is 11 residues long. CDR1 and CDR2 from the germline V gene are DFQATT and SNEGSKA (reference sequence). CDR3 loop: CSARGRRGYTF. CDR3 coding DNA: TGCAGTGCTAGAGGGCGGAGGGGCTACACCTTC.

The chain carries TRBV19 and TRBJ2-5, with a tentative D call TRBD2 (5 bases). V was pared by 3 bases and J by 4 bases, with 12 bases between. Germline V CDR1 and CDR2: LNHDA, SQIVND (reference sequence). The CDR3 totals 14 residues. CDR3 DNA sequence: TGTGCCAGTAGTATCACACGGGAAGGAGAGACCCAGTACTTC. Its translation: CASSITREGETQYF. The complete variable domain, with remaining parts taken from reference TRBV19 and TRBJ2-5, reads DGGITQSPKYLFRKEGQNVTLSCEQNLNHDAMYWYRQDPGQGLRLIYYSQIVNDFQKGDIAEGYSVSREKKESFPLTVTSAQKNPTAFYLCASSITREGETQYFGPGTRLLVL.

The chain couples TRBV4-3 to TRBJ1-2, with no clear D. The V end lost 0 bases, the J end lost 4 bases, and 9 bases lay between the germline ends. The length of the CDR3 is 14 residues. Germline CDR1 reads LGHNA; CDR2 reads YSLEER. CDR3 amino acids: CASSQDSYSYGYTF. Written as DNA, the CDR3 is TGCGCCAGCAGCCAAGATAGTTATTCCTATGGCTACACCTTC.

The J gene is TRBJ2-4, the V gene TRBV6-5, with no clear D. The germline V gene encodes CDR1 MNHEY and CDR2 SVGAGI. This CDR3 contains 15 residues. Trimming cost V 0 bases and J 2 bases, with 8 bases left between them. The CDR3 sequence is CASSYSSGTKNIQYF. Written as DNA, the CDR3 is TGTGCCAGCAGTTACTCGAGTGGTACCAAAAACATTCAGTACTTC.

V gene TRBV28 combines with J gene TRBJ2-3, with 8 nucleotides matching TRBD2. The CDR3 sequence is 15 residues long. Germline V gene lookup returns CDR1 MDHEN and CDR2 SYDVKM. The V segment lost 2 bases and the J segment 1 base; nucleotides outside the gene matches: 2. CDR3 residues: CASSLAGRGTDTQYF. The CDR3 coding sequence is TGTGCCAGCAGTTTAGCCGGGAGGGGCACAGATACGCAGTATTTT.

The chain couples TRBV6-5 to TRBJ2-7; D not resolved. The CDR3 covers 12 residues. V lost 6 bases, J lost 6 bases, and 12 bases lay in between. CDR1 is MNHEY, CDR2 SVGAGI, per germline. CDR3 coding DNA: TGTGCCAGCAGGTCAACAGTATCCGAGCAGTACTTC. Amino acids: CASRSTVSEQYF.

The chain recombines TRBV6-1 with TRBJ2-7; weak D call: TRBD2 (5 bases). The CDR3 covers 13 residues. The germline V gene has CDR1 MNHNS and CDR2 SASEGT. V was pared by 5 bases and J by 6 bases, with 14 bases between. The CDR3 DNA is TGTGCCAGCAGTACGGGAAACGAGGCCGAGCAGTACTTC. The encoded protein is CASSTGNEAEQYF.

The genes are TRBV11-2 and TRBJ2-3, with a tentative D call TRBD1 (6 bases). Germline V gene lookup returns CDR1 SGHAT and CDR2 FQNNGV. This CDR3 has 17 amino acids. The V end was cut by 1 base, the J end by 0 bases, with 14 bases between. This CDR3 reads CASSLVSGTRSTDTQYF. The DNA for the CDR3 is TGTGCCAGCAGCTTAGTCTCCGGGACACGAAGCACAGATACGCAGTATTTT.

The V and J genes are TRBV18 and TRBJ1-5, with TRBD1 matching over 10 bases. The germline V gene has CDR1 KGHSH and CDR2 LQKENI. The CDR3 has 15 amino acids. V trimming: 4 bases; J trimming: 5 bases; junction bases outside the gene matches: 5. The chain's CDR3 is CASSRQTGGDQPQHF. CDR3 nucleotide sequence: TGTGCCAGCTCACGACAGACAGGGGGCGATCAGCCCCAGCATTTT.

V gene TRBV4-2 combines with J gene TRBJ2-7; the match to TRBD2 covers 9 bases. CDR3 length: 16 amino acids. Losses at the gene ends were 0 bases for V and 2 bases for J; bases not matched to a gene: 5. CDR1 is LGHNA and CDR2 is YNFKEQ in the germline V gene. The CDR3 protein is CASSQDQPSGAYEQYV. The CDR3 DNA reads TGTGCCAGCAGCCAAGATCAGCCTAGCGGGGCCTACGAGCAGTACGTC.

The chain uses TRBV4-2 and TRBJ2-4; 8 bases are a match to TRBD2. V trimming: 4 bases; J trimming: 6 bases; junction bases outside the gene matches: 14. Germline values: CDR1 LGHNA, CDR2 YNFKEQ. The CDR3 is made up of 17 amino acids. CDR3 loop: CASSRSPGGTVSNIQYF. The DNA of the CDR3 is TGTGCCAGCAGCCGCTCCCCGGGAGGGACCGTGTCAAACATTCAGTACTTC.

This CDR3 reads CASSPRSGTSGSSTYEQYF. CDR3 bases: TGTGCCAGCAGCCCCCGATCGGGGACTAGCGGCTCATCTACCTACGAGCAGTACTTC. The V and J genes are TRBV5-5 and TRBJ2-7, with 11 nucleotides matching TRBD2. CDR1 is SGHKS, CDR2 YYEKEE, per germline (reference sequence). This CDR3 has 19 residues. After removal of 4 bases from V and 2 bases from J, the junction contained 17 bases not matched to a gene.

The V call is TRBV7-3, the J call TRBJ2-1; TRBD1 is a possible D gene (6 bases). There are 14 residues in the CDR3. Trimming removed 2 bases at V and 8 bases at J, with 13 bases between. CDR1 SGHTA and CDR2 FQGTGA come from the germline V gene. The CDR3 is CASSLVGGKDEQFF. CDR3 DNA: TGTGCCAGCAGCTTAGTAGGGGGTAAGGATGAGCAGTTCTTC.

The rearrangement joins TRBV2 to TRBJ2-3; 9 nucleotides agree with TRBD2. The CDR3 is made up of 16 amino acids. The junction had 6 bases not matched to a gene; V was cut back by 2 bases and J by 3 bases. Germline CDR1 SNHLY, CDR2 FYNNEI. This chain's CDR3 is CASSELAGLGTDTQYF. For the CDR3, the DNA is TGTGCCAGCAGTGAACTAGCGGGATTGGGGACAGATACGCAGTATTTT.

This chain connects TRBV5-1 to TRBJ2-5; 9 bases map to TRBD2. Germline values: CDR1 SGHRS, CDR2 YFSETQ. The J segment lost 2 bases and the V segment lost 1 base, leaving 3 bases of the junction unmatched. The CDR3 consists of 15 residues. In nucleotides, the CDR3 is TGCGCCAGCAGCTTGCCAGCGGGAGGACAAGAGACCCAGTACTTC. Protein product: CASSLPAGGQETQYF.

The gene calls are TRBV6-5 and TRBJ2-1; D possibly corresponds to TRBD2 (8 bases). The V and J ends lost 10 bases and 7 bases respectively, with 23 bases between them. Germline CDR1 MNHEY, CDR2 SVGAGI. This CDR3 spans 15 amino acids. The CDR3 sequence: CATNSYRGLGNEQFF. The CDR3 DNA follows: TGTGCCACCAATAGTTACAGGGGACTAGGTAATGAGCAGTTCTTC.